This is a list of T cell receptor beta chains from one sample in a study of identical twins. TCRdb re-analysed the 5' RACE reads in MiXCR, keeping a single row per CDR3 protein. The top ten clones hold approximately 0.25% of a sample with approximately 1.8 million distinct CDR3 sequences, under 35% of them seen once. Sequenced sample: cord blood. All receptors derive from a newborn girl in good health. The CDR3 runs from the conserved cysteine through the conserved F or W. D genes are given only for firm matches. Clone size is stated in some rows and not others, as once, few, many or a class when expanded.

d_gene | abundance | j_gene | v_gene | CDR3nt | CDR3aa
. | few | TRBJ1-1 | TRBV12-5 | TGTGCTAGTGGTTTGAGGGCCCTTGACGGTCGGGACACTGAAGCTTTCTTT | CASGLRALDGRDTEAFF
TRBD2 | . | TRBJ2-2 | TRBV11-1 | TGTGCCAGCCGTCTTAGCGGGGCGAACACCGGGGAGCTGTTTTTT | CASRLSGANTGELFF
. | . | TRBJ2-7 | TRBV2 | TGTGCCAGCAGCGACGGGCACTCTGACTCCTACGAGCAGTACTTC | CASSDGHSDSYEQYF
. | . | TRBJ2-1 | TRBV7-2 | TGTGCCAGCAGCTTACTCGGGGATAAGGGCTCCTACAATGAGCAGTTCTTC | CASSLLGDKGSYNEQFF
. | . | TRBJ1-1 | TRBV25-1 | TGTGCCAGCAGTCGACAGGAGAACACTGAAGCTTTCTTT | CASSRQENTEAFF
. | many | TRBJ2-7 | TRBV10-3 | TGTGCCATCAGTGGAACAGCGGAGAACTACGAGCAGTACTTC | CAISGTAENYEQYF
. | few | TRBJ2-3 | TRBV9 | TGTGCCAGCAGCGTACTCCGGGAGAGGGGCACAGATACGCAGTATTTT | CASSVLRERGTDTQYF
TRBD1 | . | TRBJ2-2 | TRBV20-1 | TGCAGTGCTAGGAGGGACAGTTACGACACCGGGGAGCTGTTTTTT | CSARRDSYDTGELFF
TRBD2 | . | TRBJ2-5 | TRBV6-2/TRBV6-3 | TGTGCCAGCAGCTCCTTAGGACTAGCGAGGGAGACCCAGTACTTC | CASSSLGLARETQYF
. | . | TRBJ2-3 | TRBV10-3 | TGTGCCATCAGAAGTAGCGGAGACCCCACAGATACGCAGTATTTT | CAIRSSGDPTDTQYF
. | . | TRBJ2-5 | TRBV6-1 | TGTGCCAGCAGAACGGGACTTCCACAAGAGACCCAGTACTTC | CASRTGLPQETQYF
. | few | TRBJ1-5 | TRBV20-1 | TGCAGTGCGGACCCGGGGACCCCTATGGTATATAGCAATCAGCCCCAGCATTTT | CSADPGTPMVYSNQPQHF
TRBD2 | few | TRBJ2-1 | TRBV5-1 | TGCGCCAGCAACGGCGGGGGGGTCAATGAGCAGTTCTTC | CASNGGGVNEQFF
. | . | TRBJ2-7 | TRBV7-6 | TGTGCCAGCAGCTTACGGCTAGCGGCCCCAAGGGGGGGCTCCTACAATGAGCAGTACTTC | CASSLRLAAPRGGSYNEQYF
TRBD2 | few | TRBJ2-4 | TRBV13 | TGTGCCAGCAGCGCCCAACTAGCGGCGAGAGAGCAGTACTTC | CASSAQLAAREQYF
. | . | TRBJ2-7 | TRBV2 | TGTGCCAGCACCGACCCCTCCTCCTACGAGCAGTACTTC | CASTDPSSYEQYF
. | few | TRBJ1-1 | TRBV7-2 | TGTGCCAGCAGCAACCGACGGAACACTGAAGCTTTCTTT | CASSNRRNTEAFF
TRBD1 | . | TRBJ1-6 | TRBV6-5 | TGTGCCAGCAGTACAGGGGGGGGGTATAATTCACCCCTCCACTTT | CASSTGGGYNSPLHF
. | . | TRBJ2-7 | TRBV20-1 | TGCAGTGCTCGAGAACACGAAAGGTACGAGCAGTACTTC | CSAREHERYEQYF
TRBD2 | few | TRBJ2-1 | TRBV7-9 | TGTGCCAGCAGACTAGCGGAGTACTCCTACAATGAGCAGTTCTTC | CASRLAEYSYNEQFF
. | few | TRBJ2-7 | TRBV20-1 | TGCAGTGCTCTTAGACAGCAACTCTCCTACGAGCAGTACTTC | CSALRQQLSYEQYF
TRBD2 | . | TRBJ2-5 | TRBV4-2 | TGTGCAAGCGGTAGCGGGGCACAAGAGACCCAGTACTTC | CASGSGAQETQYF
TRBD2 | . | TRBJ2-1 | TRBV3-1 | TGTGCCAGCAGCCAACGACTAGCGAGCTCCTACAATGAGCAGTTCTTC | CASSQRLASSYNEQFF
. | . | TRBJ2-2 | TRBV28 | TGTGCCAGCAGTTTCATCAGGGAAGTCACCGGGGAGCTGTTTTTT | CASSFIREVTGELFF
. | few | TRBJ2-7 | TRBV9 | TGTGCCAGCAGCGTTAGCGACCTCGCCTACGAGCAGTACTTC | CASSVSDLAYEQYF
. | . | TRBJ2-5 | TRBV5-1 | TGCGCCAGCAGCCTTGGGACTCTTTATAACCGAGAGACCCAGTACTTC | CASSLGTLYNRETQYF
. | . | TRBJ1-3 | TRBV5-1 | TGCGCCAGCAGCTTGGAACAGGGAGGATCTGGAAACACCATATATTTT | CASSLEQGGSGNTIYF
. | many | TRBJ2-3 | TRBV5-1 | TGCGCCAGCAGGAGGAGTAGCGAGGGAGATACGCAGTATTTT | CASRRSSEGDTQYF
TRBD1 | few | TRBJ1-2 | TRBV27 | TGTGCCAGCAGTTTACGGGACAGGGATGGCTACACCTTC | CASSLRDRDGYTF
TRBD2 | few | TRBJ2-7 | TRBV3-1 | TGTGCCAGCAGCCCCTCTAGCGGGAGTTTGAGCGAGCAGTACTTC | CASSPSSGSLSEQYF
TRBD2 | few | TRBJ2-3 | TRBV3-1 | TGTGCCAGCAGCCAATTGAGCGCGACTAGCACGCAGTATTTT | CASSQLSATSTQYF
. | . | TRBJ1-2 | TRBV5-1 | TGCGCCAGCAGCTTGTACGGGACGGACTATGGCTACACCTTC | CASSLYGTDYGYTF
TRBD1 | . | TRBJ2-5 | TRBV20-1 | TGCAGTGCTGTCCGGGACAGAAAAGAGACCCAGTACTTC | CSAVRDRKETQYF
TRBD1 | many | TRBJ1-2 | TRBV4-2 | TGTGCCAGCAGCCAAGGGGACAGGGAAAATGGCTACACCTTC | CASSQGDRENGYTF
. | few | TRBJ1-5 | TRBV20-1 | TGCAGTGCTAGAGCCCCCTCGGGCAATCAGCCCCAGCATTTT | CSARAPSGNQPQHF
TRBD1 | . | TRBJ1-1 | TRBV5-6 | TGTGCCAGCAGCCCCTCAGGCACCCCAGGCCGGGACAGCTCGGCTTTCTTT | CASSPSGTPGRDSSAFF
. | few | TRBJ2-1 | TRBV7-9 | TGTGCCAGCAGTTCCCTTTCGGTAGCCAATGAGCAGTTCTTC | CASSSLSVANEQFF
TRBD2 | . | TRBJ2-7 | TRBV28 | TGTGCCAGCAGATCGGGGGGAGTAGAAAAAAACGAGCAGTACTTC | CASRSGGVEKNEQYF
. | . | TRBJ1-6 | TRBV6-6 | TGTGCCAGCAGCCGCCCCAATTCACCCCTCCACTTT | CASSRPNSPLHF
. | . | TRBJ1-2 | TRBV2 | TGTGCCAGCAGTCCCCAAGGGAGAGGGGAGGGCTACACCTTC | CASSPQGRGEGYTF
. | . | TRBJ2-1 | TRBV20-1 | TGCAGTGCCGTAGGGCCGAATGAGCAGTTCTTC | CSAVGPNEQFF
. | . | TRBJ2-3 | TRBV24-1 | TGTGCCACCGGGACCACTAGCACAGATACGCAGTATTTT | CATGTTSTDTQYF
. | . | TRBJ2-5 | TRBV7-7 | TGTGCTAGCAGCTCAAGGACAAGCTTCCAAGAGACCCAGTACTTC | CASSSRTSFQETQYF
. | . | TRBJ2-7 | TRBV28 | TGTGCCAGCAGTCTGACTGAGGCCGAGCAGTACTTC | CASSLTEAEQYF
TRBD1 | few | TRBJ2-7 | TRBV7-9 | TGTGCCAGCAGCCATTGGGGTCAGGGGGTCTACGAGCAGTACTTC | CASSHWGQGVYEQYF
TRBD2 | . | TRBJ2-2 | TRBV7-2 | TGTGCCAGCAGCCCTAGCGGGTACTGGGACACCGGGGAGCTGTTTTTT | CASSPSGYWDTGELFF
. | . | TRBJ2-7 | TRBV5-1 | TGCGCCAGCAGCTTGGCTGGGGCCCCTGACTACGAGCAGTACTTC | CASSLAGAPDYEQYF
. | few | TRBJ1-4 | TRBV25-1 | TGTGCCAGCAGTGAATTAGGGGGGGGGAATACTAATGAAAAACTGTTTTTT | CASSELGGGNTNEKLFF
TRBD1 | . | TRBJ1-5 | TRBV7-2 | TGTGCCAGCAGCTTAGGAGCACAGGGGCCCAATCAGCCCCAGCATTTT | CASSLGAQGPNQPQHF
TRBD2 | few | TRBJ2-3 | TRBV4-2 | TGTGCCAGCAGCCTCCAGGCTAGCGGGAGGGCCGGCACAGATACGCAGTATTTT | CASSLQASGRAGTDTQYF
TRBD1 | few | TRBJ2-1 | TRBV24-1 | TGTGCCACCTCCGGGACAGGGGCCAATGAGCAGTTCTTC | CATSGTGANEQFF
TRBD2 | . | TRBJ2-1 | TRBV4-1 | TGCGCCAGCAGCGGGTCGGGACTAGCGGGGAAGACCGGACTCTACAATGAGCAGTTCTTC | CASSGSGLAGKTGLYNEQFF
TRBD2 | few | TRBJ2-4 | TRBV7-8 | TGTGCCAGCAGCTTTGGGACTAGCGGGAGAGAATTGGCCAAAAACATTCAGTACTTC | CASSFGTSGRELAKNIQYF
. | few | TRBJ1-1 | TRBV11-2 | TGTGCCAGCAGCTTAGTTCGGGGTCGAGGGTTTGCTTTCTTT | CASSLVRGRGFAFF
. | . | TRBJ2-1 | TRBV27 | TGTGCCAGCAGTTTACGGCCGGACTACCGCTCCTACAATGAGCAGTTCTTC | CASSLRPDYRSYNEQFF
TRBD2 | many | TRBJ2-1 | TRBV29-1 | TGCAGCGTTCCCTTTAGCGGGGAGCAGTTCTTC | CSVPFSGEQFF